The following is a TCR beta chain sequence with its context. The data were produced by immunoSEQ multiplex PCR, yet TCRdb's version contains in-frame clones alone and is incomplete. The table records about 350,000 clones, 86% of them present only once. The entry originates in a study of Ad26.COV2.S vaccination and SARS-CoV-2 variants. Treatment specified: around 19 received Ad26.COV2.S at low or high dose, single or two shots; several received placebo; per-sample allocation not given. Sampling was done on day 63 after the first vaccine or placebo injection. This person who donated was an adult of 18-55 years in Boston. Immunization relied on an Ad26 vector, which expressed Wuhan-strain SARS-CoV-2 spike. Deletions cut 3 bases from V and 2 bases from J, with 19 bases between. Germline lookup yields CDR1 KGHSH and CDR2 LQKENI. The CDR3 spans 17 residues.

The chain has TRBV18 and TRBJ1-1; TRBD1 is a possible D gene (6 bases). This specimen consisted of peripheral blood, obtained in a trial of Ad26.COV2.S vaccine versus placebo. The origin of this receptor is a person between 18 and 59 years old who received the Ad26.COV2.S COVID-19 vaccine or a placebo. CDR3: CASSPSGRGLLNTEAFF. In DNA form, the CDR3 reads TGTGCCAGCTCACCCTCGGGCAGGGGCTTATTAAACACTGAAGCTTTCTTT.